Below, 5 T cell receptor beta chains from the same sample are listed, as sequenced in a study of PD-1 blockade in classical Hodgkin lymphoma. Assay: immunoSEQ multiplex PCR; the TCRdb copy retains only in-frame clones and omits some. The sample includes some 58,000 clones, about 90% of them seen just once. Noted time point: cycle 4 day 1 (C4D1), after 6 weeks of nivolumab. Autologous stem cell transplantation was followed by relapse in every patient, and brentuximab vedotin exposure varied. The starting material was peripheral blood mononuclear cells (PBMCs), obtained before the fourth cycle of nivolumab. The receptors come from a human donor with classical Hodgkin lymphoma.

The chain uses TRBV6-1 and TRBJ1-1, with a possible D match to TRBD1 (6 bases). Germline CDR1 is MNHNS and CDR2 is SASEGT. Trimming removed 3 bases from V and 4 bases from J, with 18 bases in between. This CDR3 comprises 16 residues. The CDR3 loop reads CASSDLSGGVSTEAFF. CDR3 bases: TGTGCCAGCAGTGATCTTTCGGGGGGCGTGAGCACTGAAGCTTTCTTT.

The genes are TRBV13 and TRBJ1-6, with TRBD1 matching 10 bases. The CDR3 runs 14 residues. V dropped 3 bases and J dropped 11; count of bases not matched to a gene: 4. Germline V lookup: CDR1 PRHDT, CDR2 FYEKMQ (reference sequence). The chain's CDR3 is CASSFGQGEAPLHF. The CDR3, as DNA: TGTGCCAGCAGCTTTGGACAGGGGGAAGCACCCCTCCACTTT.

This clone appeared a few times. This chain connects TRBV7-9 to TRBJ1-5; D remains unclear. The germline V gene encodes CDR1 SEHNR and CDR2 FQNEAQ (reference sequence). The CDR3 loop spans 12 amino acids. Trimming took 1 base from V and 6 from J, leaving 4 bases between them. CDR3 residues: CASSLGLQPQHF. The CDR3 nucleotides read TGTGCCAGCAGCTTAGGGCTTCAGCCCCAGCATTTT.

The J gene is TRBJ2-1, the V gene TRBV2; D is perhaps TRBD2 (5 bases). Trimming removed 6 bases at V and 6 bases at J, with 18 bases between. Germline V CDR1 and CDR2: SNHLY, FYNNEI. The CDR3 totals 15 residues. The CDR3 DNA reads as TGTGCCAGCAGACCCACTAGGATTAGTAGCAATGAGCAGTTCTTC. This encodes CASRPTRISSNEQFF. Using reference TRBV2 and TRBJ2-1 for the parts outside the CDR3, the full variable domain is EPEVTQTPSHQVTQMGQEVILRCVPISNHLYFYWYRQILGQKVEFLVSFYNNEISEKSEIFDDQFSVERPDGSNFTLKIRSTKLEDSAMYFCASRPTRISSNEQFFGPGTRLTVL.

This clone was counted a single time. The rearrangement links TRBV23-1 to TRBJ1-1; possible D gene TRBD1, 5 bases. TRBV23-1 is flagged as an ORF with uncertain function. CDR3 length: 13 amino acids. The V end was cut by 5 bases, the J end by 5 bases, with 12 bases between. CDR3 residues: CASSVQGSTEAFF. The CDR3 DNA follows: TGCGCCAGCAGTGTCCAGGGTAGTACTGAAGCTTTCTTT.